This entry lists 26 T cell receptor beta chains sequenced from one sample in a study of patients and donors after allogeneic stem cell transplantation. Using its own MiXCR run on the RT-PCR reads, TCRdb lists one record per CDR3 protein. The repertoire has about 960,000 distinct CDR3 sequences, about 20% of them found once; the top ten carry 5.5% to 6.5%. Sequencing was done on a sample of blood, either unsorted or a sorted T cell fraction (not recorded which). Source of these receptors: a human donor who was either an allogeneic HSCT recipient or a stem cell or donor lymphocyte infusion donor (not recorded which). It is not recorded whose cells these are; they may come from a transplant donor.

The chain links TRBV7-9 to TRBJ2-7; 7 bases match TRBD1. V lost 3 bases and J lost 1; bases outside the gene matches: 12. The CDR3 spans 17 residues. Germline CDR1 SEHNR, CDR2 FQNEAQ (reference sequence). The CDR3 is CASSFQGYGTASYEQYF. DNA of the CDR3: TGTGCCAGCAGCTTTCAAGGTTATGGGACAGCTTCCTACGAGCAGTACTTC.

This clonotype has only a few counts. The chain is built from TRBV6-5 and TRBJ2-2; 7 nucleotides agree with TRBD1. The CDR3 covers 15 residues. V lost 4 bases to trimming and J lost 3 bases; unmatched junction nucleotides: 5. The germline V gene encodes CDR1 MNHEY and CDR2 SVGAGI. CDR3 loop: CASSSNRGDTGELFF. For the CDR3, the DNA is TGTGCCAGCAGTTCCAACAGGGGTGACACCGGGGAGCTGTTTTTT.

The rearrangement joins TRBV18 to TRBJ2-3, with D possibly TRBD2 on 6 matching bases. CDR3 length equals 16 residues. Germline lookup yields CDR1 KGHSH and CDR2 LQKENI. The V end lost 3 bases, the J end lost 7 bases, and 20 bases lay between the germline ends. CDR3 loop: CASSPGGNKPLNTQYF. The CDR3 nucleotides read TGTGCCAGCTCACCTGGGGGGAACAAGCCCCTCAATACGCAGTATTTT.

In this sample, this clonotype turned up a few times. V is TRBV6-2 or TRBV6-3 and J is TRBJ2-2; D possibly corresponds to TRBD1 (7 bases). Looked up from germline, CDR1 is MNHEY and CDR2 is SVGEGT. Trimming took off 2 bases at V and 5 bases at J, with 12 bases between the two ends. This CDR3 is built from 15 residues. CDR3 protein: CASSYRRGLTGELFF. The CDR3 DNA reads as TGTGCCAGCAGTTACCGGAGGGGGCTTACCGGGGAGCTGTTTTTT.

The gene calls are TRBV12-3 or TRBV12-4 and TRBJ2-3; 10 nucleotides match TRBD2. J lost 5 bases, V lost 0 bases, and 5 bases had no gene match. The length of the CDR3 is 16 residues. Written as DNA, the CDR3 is TGTGCCAGCAGTTTAGCGGGACTAGCGCAAGGAGATACGCAGTATTTT. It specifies CASSLAGLAQGDTQYF.

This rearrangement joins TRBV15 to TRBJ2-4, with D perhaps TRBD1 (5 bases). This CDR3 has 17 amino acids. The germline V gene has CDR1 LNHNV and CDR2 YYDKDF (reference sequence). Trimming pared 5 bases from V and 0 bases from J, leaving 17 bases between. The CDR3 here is CATSLSQGAKAKNIQYF. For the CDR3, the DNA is TGTGCCACCAGCCTATCGCAAGGGGCCAAAGCCAAAAACATTCAGTACTTC.

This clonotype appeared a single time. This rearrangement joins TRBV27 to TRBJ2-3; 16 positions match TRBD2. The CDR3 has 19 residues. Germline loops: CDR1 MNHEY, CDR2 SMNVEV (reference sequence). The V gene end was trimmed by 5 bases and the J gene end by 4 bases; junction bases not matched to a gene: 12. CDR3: CASSPPGLAGGPNPDTQYF. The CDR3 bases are TGTGCCAGCAGTCCTCCGGGACTAGCGGGGGGGCCAAATCCAGATACGCAGTATTTT.

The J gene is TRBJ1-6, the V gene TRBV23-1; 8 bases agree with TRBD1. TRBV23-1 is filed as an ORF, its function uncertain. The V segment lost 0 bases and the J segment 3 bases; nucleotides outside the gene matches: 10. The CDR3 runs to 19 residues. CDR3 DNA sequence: TGCGCCAGCAGTCAATCCTGCGGGCCGACAGGGGTCTATAATTCACCCCTCCACTTT. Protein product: CASSQSCGPTGVYNSPLHF.

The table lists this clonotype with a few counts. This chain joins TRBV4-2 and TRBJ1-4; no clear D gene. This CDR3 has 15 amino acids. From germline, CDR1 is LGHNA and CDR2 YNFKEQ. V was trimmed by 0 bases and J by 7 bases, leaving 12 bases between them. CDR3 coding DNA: TGTGCCAGCAGCCAAGATGGCCTCCCCAGTGAAAAACTGTTTTTT. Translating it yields CASSQDGLPSEKLFF.

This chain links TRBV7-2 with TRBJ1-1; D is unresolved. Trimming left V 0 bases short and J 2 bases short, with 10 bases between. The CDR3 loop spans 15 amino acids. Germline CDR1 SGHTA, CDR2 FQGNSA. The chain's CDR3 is CASSLANLGNTEAFF. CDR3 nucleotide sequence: TGTGCCAGCAGCTTAGCCAACTTAGGTAACACTGAAGCTTTCTTT.

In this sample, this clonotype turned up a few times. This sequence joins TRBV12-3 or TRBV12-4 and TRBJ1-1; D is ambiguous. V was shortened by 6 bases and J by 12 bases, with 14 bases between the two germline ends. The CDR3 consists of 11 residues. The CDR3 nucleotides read TGTGCCAGCAGCCATGCATTAAGGACTTTCTTT. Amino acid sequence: CASSHALRTFF.

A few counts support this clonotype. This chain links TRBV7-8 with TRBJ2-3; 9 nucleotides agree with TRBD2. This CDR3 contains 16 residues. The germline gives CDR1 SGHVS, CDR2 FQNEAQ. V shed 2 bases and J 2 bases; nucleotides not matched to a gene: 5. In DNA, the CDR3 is TGTGCCAGCAGCTTAAGGCGGGGGGGATTCACAGATACGCAGTATTTT. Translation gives CASSLRRGGFTDTQYF.

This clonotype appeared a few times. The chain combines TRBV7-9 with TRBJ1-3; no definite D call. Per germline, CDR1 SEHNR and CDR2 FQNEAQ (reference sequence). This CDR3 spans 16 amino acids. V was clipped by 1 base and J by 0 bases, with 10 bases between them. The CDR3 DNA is TGTGCCAGCAGCTTAGAAGGCAGAAACTCTGGAAACACCATATATTTT. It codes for CASSLEGRNSGNTIYF.

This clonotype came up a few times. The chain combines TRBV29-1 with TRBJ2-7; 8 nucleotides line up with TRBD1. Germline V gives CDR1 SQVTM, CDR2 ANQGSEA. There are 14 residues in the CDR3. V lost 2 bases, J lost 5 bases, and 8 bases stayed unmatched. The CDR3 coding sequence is TGCAGCGTTGAAATCGGACAGGGAGGTCACGAGCAGTACTTC. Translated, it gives CSVEIGQGGHEQYF.

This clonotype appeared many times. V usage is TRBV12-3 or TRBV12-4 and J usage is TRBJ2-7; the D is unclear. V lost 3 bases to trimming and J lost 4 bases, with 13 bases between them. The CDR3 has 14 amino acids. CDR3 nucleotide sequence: TGTGCCAGCAGTTTCGGTAGCAGGCTATACGAGCAGTACTTC. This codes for CASSFGSRLYEQYF.

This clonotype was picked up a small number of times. This CDR3 reads CASSHPGDQYF. In DNA form, the CDR3 reads TGTGCCAGCAGTCACCCGGGAGACCAGTACTTC. V and J are TRBV27 and TRBJ2-5; tentatively, D is TRBD2 (6 bases). Germline-derived CDR1 and CDR2 are MNHEY and SMNVEV (reference sequence). Trimming removed 5 bases at V and 10 bases at J, with 11 bases between. The CDR3 extends over 11 amino acids.

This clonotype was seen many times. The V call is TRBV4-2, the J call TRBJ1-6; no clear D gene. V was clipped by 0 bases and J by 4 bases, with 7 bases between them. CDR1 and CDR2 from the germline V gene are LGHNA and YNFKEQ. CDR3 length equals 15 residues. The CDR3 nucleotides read TGTGCCAGCAGCCAAGAGATGGCGTATAATTCACCCCTCCACTTT. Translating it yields CASSQEMAYNSPLHF.

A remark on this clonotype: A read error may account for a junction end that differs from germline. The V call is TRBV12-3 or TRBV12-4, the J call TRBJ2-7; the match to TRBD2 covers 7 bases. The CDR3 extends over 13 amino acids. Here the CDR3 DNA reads TGTGCCAGCAGTTTGAACCTAGCGGATCAAACCAGGTTC. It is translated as CASSLNLADQTRF.

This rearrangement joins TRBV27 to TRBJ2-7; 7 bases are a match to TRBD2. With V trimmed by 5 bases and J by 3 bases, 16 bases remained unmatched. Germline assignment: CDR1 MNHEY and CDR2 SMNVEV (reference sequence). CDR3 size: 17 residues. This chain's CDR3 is CASSTLAKQGGLYEQYF. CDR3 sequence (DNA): TGTGCCAGCAGTACTCTCGCGAAGCAGGGAGGGCTCTACGAGCAGTACTTC.

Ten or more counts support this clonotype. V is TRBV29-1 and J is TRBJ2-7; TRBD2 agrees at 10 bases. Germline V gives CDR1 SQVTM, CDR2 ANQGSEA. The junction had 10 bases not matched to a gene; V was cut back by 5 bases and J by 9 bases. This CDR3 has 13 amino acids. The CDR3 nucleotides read TGCAGCGTTATAGCGGGAGGTGGAAGGAGGCAGTACTTC. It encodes CSVIAGGGRRQYF.

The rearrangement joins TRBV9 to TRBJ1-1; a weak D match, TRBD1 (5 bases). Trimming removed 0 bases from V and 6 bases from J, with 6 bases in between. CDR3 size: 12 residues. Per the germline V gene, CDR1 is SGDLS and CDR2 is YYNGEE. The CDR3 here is CASSVVGAEAFF. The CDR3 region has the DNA TGTGCCAGCAGCGTAGTGGGGGCTGAAGCTTTCTTT.

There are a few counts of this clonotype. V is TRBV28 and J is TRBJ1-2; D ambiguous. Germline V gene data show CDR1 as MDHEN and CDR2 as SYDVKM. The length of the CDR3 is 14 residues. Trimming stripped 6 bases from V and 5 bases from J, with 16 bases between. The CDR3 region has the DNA TGTGCCAGCAGCCTCCGGGCTACGGGGTATGGCTACACCTTC. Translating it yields CASSLRATGYGYTF.

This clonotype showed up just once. CDR3 amino acids: CASSLPGSSSYNEQFF. For the CDR3, the DNA is TGTGCCAGCAGCTTACCCGGGTCCTCGTCCTACAATGAGCAGTTCTTC. The chain recombines TRBV5-4 with TRBJ2-1; no definite D call. V lost 2 bases and J 1 base, leaving 13 bases between the germline ends. This CDR3 has 16 amino acids. CDR1 is SGHNT, CDR2 YYREEE, per germline (reference sequence).

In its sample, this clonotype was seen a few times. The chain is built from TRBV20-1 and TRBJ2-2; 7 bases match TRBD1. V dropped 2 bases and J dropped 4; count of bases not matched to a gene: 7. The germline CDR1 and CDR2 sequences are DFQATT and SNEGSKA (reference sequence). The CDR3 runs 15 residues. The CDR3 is CSARFQAGGTGELFF. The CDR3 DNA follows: TGCAGTGCTAGATTTCAGGCAGGGGGCACCGGGGAGCTGTTTTTT.

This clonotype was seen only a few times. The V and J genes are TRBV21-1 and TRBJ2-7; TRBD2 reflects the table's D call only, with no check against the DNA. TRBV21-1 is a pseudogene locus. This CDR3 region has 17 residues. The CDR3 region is CASSTRTWSSGGFKQYF. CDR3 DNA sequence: TGTGCCAGCAGCACGAGAACCTGGAGTAGCGGGGGTTTTAAGCAGTACTTC.

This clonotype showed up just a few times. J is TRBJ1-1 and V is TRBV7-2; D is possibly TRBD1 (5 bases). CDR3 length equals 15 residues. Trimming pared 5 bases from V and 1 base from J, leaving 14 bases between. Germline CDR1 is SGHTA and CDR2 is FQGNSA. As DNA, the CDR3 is TGTGCCAGCAGCCCCCCGGGACCGACGAACACTGAAGCTTTCTTT. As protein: CASSPPGPTNTEAFF.